The T cell receptor (beta chain) described here comes from a study of T cells in Graves' hyperthyroidism and ophthalmopathy. Study observations and caveats: Before onset, by a median of about seven months, the model predicted ophthalmopathy. Stable hyperthyroidism was separated from ophthalmopathy by a model based on 13 V-J features. Expanded thyroid clonotypes (above 0.001) were mostly also found in blood.

The CDR3 regions of TCR beta were amplified from RNA transcripts. The TCR CDR3 was amplified in a first-round RT-PCR using the HTBI primer set. TCRdb itself ran the multiplex PCR reads through MiXCR, one entry per CDR3 protein. The top ten clones hold around 17% of a sample with a few hundred thousand distinct CDR3 sequences, roughly a sixth of them seen once. Notes on this clonotype: Its antigen is undetermined.

The CDR3 covers 14 residues. V was cut by 3 bases and J by 5 bases, with 14 bases left in between. CDR1 is LNHDA and CDR2 is SQIVND in the germline V gene (reference sequence). Among ophthalmopathy patients, the Clinical Activity Score reached at least 3, the NOSPECS grade reached at least 4, and duration remained under 3 months. The sequence came from a woman aged 18-29 years with Graves' ophthalmopathy. The chain is built from TRBV19 and TRBJ2-7; a weak D match, TRBD1 (5 bases). The sequenced sample was blood. The CDR3 region has the DNA TGTGCCAGTAGTATGGGGCAGGGATTCGACGAGCAGTACTTC. The encoded protein is CASSMGQGFDEQYF.